The 27 T cell receptor beta chains in this list originate from one sample, sequenced in a study of identical twins. TCRdb used MiXCR to reprocess the 5' RACE reads, holding one entry per CDR3 protein. The sample records 600,000 to 850,000 distinct CDR3 sequences, approximately 18% being singletons. These same data were also listed under a study on T cells expressing NK-cell markers.

The sequencing sample was made of PBMCs. The receptors here all came from a woman in her late teens or twenties in good health.

This clonotype was recorded a few times. The rearrangement uses TRBV27 and TRBJ2-1; 10 bases map to TRBD2. The CDR3 consists of 14 residues. Germline V lookup: CDR1 MNHEY, CDR2 SMNVEV (reference sequence). V trimming: 6 bases; J trimming: 6 bases; junction bases outside the gene matches: 5. The CDR3, as DNA: TGTGCCAGCAGATCTAGCGGGAGAAGCAATGAGCAGTTCTTC. Protein sequence: CASRSSGRSNEQFF.

J is TRBJ2-3 and V is TRBV6-5, with D possibly matching TRBD2 (5 bases). Germline lookup yields CDR1 MNHEY and CDR2 SVGAGI. V was shortened by 2 bases and J by 7 bases, with 7 bases between the two germline ends. The CDR3 covers 12 residues. In nucleotides, the CDR3 is TGTGCCAGCAGTTACCGAGGGTATACGCAGTATTTT. This codes for CASSYRGYTQYF.

This clonotype was seen a few times. The rearrangement links TRBV20-1 to TRBJ2-3; a possible D gene is TRBD2 (5 bases). The V end lost 6 bases, the J end lost 0 bases, and 13 bases lay between the germline ends. The germline V gene has CDR1 DFQATT and CDR2 SNEGSKA (reference sequence). This CDR3 region has 14 residues. The CDR3 is CSARWTFSTDTQYF. The CDR3 nucleotides read TGCAGTGCAAGGTGGACTTTCAGCACAGATACGCAGTATTTT.

At least ten counts were recorded for this clonotype. This rearrangement joins TRBV3-1 to TRBJ1-2; D possibly corresponds to TRBD1 (5 bases). Per the germline V gene, CDR1 is LGHDT and CDR2 is YNNKEL (reference sequence). The CDR3 has 14 residues. Trimming took off 2 bases at V and 2 bases at J, with 9 bases between the two ends. CDR3 sequence (DNA): TGTGCCAGCAGCCAAATGACAGAGAACTATGGCTACACCTTC. Its protein product is CASSQMTENYGYTF. The variable domain in full, completed from reference TRBV3-1 and TRBJ1-2, reads DTAVSQTPKYLVTQMGNDKSIKCEQNLGHDTMYWYKQDSKKFLKIMFSYNNKELIINETVPNRFSPKSPDKAHLNLHINSLELGDSAVYFCASSQMTENYGYTFGSGTRLTVV.

The gene calls are TRBV5-1 and TRBJ2-1; TRBD1 might be the D (6 bases). The germline V gene encodes CDR1 SGHRS and CDR2 YFSETQ. The CDR3 covers 16 residues. Trimming took off 2 bases at V and 3 bases at J, with 15 bases between the two ends. CDR3 in amino acids: CASSLSTGISYNEQFF. The CDR3 nucleotides read TGCGCCAGCAGCTTATCAACAGGGATCAGCTACAATGAGCAGTTCTTC.

This clonotype was seen a handful of times. This chain joins TRBV12-3 or TRBV12-4 and TRBJ1-1, with D maybe TRBD1 (5 bases). This CDR3 is 13 amino acids long. V was trimmed by 3 bases and J by 8 bases, leaving 13 bases between them. The CDR3 loop reads CASSFQGVGEAFF. CDR3 DNA sequence: TGTGCCAGCAGTTTCCAGGGAGTGGGGGAAGCTTTCTTT.

V usage is TRBV2 and J usage is TRBJ2-2, with D perhaps matching TRBD1 or TRBD2 (5 bases each). The germline V and J ends were trimmed by 6 bases and 5 bases, with 22 bases remaining between them. CDR1 and CDR2 from the germline V gene are SNHLY and FYNNEI. CDR3 length: 17 amino acids. DNA of the CDR3: TGTGCCAGCAGGGGGGTGATTGGCCCAGGTGGGACCGGGGAGCTGTTTTTT. This encodes CASRGVIGPGGTGELFF. Full variable domain (rest looked up from reference TRBV2 and TRBJ2-2): EPEVTQTPSHQVTQMGQEVILRCVPISNHLYFYWYRQILGQKVEFLVSFYNNEISEKSEIFDDQFSVERPDGSNFTLKIRSTKLEDSAMYFCASRGVIGPGGTGELFFGEGSRLTVL.

The gene calls are TRBV30 and TRBJ1-2; D uncertain. The CDR3 has 12 amino acids. Germline V gives CDR1 GTSNPN, CDR2 SVGIG (reference sequence). V was trimmed by 2 bases and J by 4 bases, leaving 8 bases between them. In DNA, the CDR3 is TGTGCCTGGAGTCTTAAGGGCTATGGCTACACCTTC. Its translation: CAWSLKGYGYTF. The full variable domain, in which reference TRBV30 and TRBJ1-2 provide the parts outside the CDR3, is SQTIHQWPATLVQPVGSPLSLECTVEGTSNPNLYWYRQAAGRGLQLLFYSVGIGQISSEVPQNLSASRPQDRQFILSSKKLLLSDSGFYLCAWSLKGYGYTFGSGTRLTVV.

This clonotype was found many times. The chain combines TRBV20-1 with TRBJ1-2; D is undetermined. V was cut by 0 bases and J by 3 bases, with 5 bases left in between. This CDR3 has 12 amino acids. Per germline, CDR1 DFQATT and CDR2 SNEGSKA (reference sequence). The chain's CDR3 is CSAREGDYGYTF. The CDR3 DNA reads TGCAGTGCTAGAGAGGGAGACTATGGCTACACCTTC.

This clonotype occurred a few times. V and J are TRBV20-1 and TRBJ2-1; 7 bases map to TRBD2. The CDR3 has 16 residues. Trimming at V came to 0 bases and at J to 0 bases, leaving 5 bases not matched to a gene. Germline V gene data show CDR1 as DFQATT and CDR2 as SNEGSKA (reference sequence). CDR3: CSARDWGGGSYNEQFF. CDR3 sequence (DNA): TGCAGTGCTAGAGATTGGGGGGGGGGCTCCTACAATGAGCAGTTCTTC.

In this sample, this clonotype turned up a few times. The chain couples TRBV24-1 to TRBJ2-1; 8 positions match TRBD2. Trimming at V came to 9 bases and at J to 7 bases, leaving 10 bases not matched to a gene. Germline assignment: CDR1 KGHDR and CDR2 SFDVKD. The CDR3 runs 14 residues. CDR3 in DNA: TGTGCCACCCGGGAGGGGGGGGGTCGAAATGAGCAGTTCTTC. Residues: CATREGGGRNEQFF.

V usage is TRBV10-2 and J usage is TRBJ2-3; no definite D call. The CDR3 covers 14 residues. The V end was cut by 1 base, the J end by 4 bases, with 9 bases between. The germline V gene encodes CDR1 WSHSY and CDR2 SAAADI. CDR3 sequence (DNA): TGCGCCAGCAGTGAGTTTCGAAGCTCAGATACGCAGTATTTT. Amino acids: CASSEFRSSDTQYF.

This clonotype has a count of ten or more. CDR3 amino acids: CSARVGTSDYNEQFF. The CDR3 DNA reads as TGCAGTGCTAGAGTTGGGACTAGCGACTACAATGAGCAGTTCTTC. V gene TRBV20-1 combines with J gene TRBJ2-1; 10 bases match TRBD2. Trimming removed 1 base from V and 3 bases from J; junction bases left unmatched: 3. CDR1 and CDR2 from the germline V gene are DFQATT and SNEGSKA (reference sequence). The CDR3 runs 15 residues.

The J gene is TRBJ1-2, the V gene TRBV12-3 or TRBV12-4; 8 bases line up with TRBD1. There are 13 residues in the CDR3. V shed 5 bases, J shed 4 bases, and the junction held 3 bases outside the gene matches. This CDR3 is CASSVRGPYGYTF. CDR3 nucleotide sequence: TGTGCCAGCAGTGTCAGGGGGCCCTATGGCTACACCTTC.

Only one count was recorded for this clonotype. The rearrangement joins TRBV5-1 to TRBJ2-1; D uncertain. Per the germline V gene, CDR1 is SGHRS and CDR2 is YFSETQ. The V and J ends lost 1 base and 12 bases respectively, with 11 bases between them. This CDR3 comprises 12 residues. The CDR3 protein is CASSLLGNSQFF. The CDR3 nucleotides are TGCGCCAGCAGCTTGTTGGGGAATTCGCAGTTCTTC.

This clonotype was detected only a few times. The chain is built from TRBV29-1 and TRBJ2-1; 7 bases fit TRBD2. This CDR3 has 13 amino acids. The germline V gene encodes CDR1 SQVTM and CDR2 ANQGSEA. The junction had 4 bases not matched to a gene; V was cut back by 7 bases and J by 1 base. The CDR3 DNA reads TGCAGCGGGCGGGAGAGTTCCTACAATGAGCAGTTCTTC. Translated, it gives CSGRESSYNEQFF.

This clonotype has only a few counts. The rearrangement links TRBV10-3 to TRBJ2-7; 7 nucleotides align to TRBD2. The CDR3 is 13 amino acids. After removal of 0 bases from V and 6 bases from J, the junction contained 2 bases not matched to a gene. Germline lookup yields CDR1 ENHRY and CDR2 SYGVKD. DNA for the CDR3: TGTGCCATCAGTGAGTCGGGGAGGGCCGAGCAGTACTTC. Amino acids: CAISESGRAEQYF.

The V and J genes are TRBV7-8 and TRBJ1-6, with D unresolved. The CDR3 consists of 16 residues. The germline CDR1 and CDR2 sequences are SGHVS and FQNEAQ. V was pared by 1 base and J by 8 bases, with 15 bases between. CDR3 nucleotide sequence: TGTGCCAGCAGCTTAGAGACTGGTCTTGTACATTCACCCCTCCACTTT. Translated: CASSLETGLVHSPLHF.

J is TRBJ2-7 and V is TRBV6-2 or TRBV6-3; 11 bases are a match to TRBD1. The CDR3 is 14 residues long. The germline V gene has CDR1 MNHEY and CDR2 SVGEGT. The junction had 4 bases not matched to a gene; V was cut back by 6 bases and J by 3 bases. CDR3 sequence: CASRGQGEGYEQYF. The CDR3 nucleotides are TGTGCCAGCAGGGGACAGGGGGAAGGCTACGAGCAGTACTTC.

This clonotype appeared a few times. The chain has TRBV20-1 and TRBJ1-4; the D is unclear. The germline CDR1 and CDR2 sequences are DFQATT and SNEGSKA (reference sequence). Trimming took 0 bases from V and 7 from J, leaving 12 bases between them. CDR3 size: 14 residues. CDR3 in DNA: TGCAGTGCTAGAGATTTCGGGTTAAGTGAAAAACTGTTTTTT. This translates into CSARDFGLSEKLFF.

The chain has TRBV9 and TRBJ2-1; 16 nucleotides line up with TRBD2. CDR1 and CDR2 from the germline V gene are SGDLS and YYNGEE. The CDR3 length is 17 residues. J gave up 7 bases and V 4 bases, and 8 bases lay outside the gene matches. The CDR3 nucleotides are TGTGCCAGCAGCCCTGGGACTAGCGGGAGGGCCAGGAATGAGCAGTTCTTC. Translating it yields CASSPGTSGRARNEQFF. Full variable domain (missing parts from reference TRBV9 and TRBJ2-1): DSGVTQTPKHLITATGQRVTLRCSPRSGDLSVYWYQQSLDQGLQFLIQYYNGEERAKGNILERFSAQQFPDLHSELNLSSLELGDSALYFCASSPGTSGRARNEQFFGPGTRLTVL.

This clonotype came up many times. The chain joins TRBV5-1 to TRBJ1-1; 8 bases map to TRBD1. The CDR3 sequence is 14 residues long. V lost 2 bases and J lost 3; bases outside the gene matches: 3. Germline values: CDR1 SGHRS, CDR2 YFSETQ. In DNA form, the CDR3 reads TGCGCCAGCAGCTTCCAACAGGGGGACACTGAAGCTTTCTTT. Its translation is CASSFQQGDTEAFF. Full variable domain (rest looked up from reference TRBV5-1 and TRBJ1-1): KAGVTQTPRYLIKTRGQQVTLSCSPISGHRSVSWYQQTPGQGLQFLFEYFSETQRNKGNFPGRFSGRQFSNSRSEMNVSTLELGDSALYLCASSFQQGDTEAFFGQGTRLTVV.

The J gene is TRBJ2-1, the V gene TRBV24-1; 13 positions match TRBD2. The CDR3 length is 15 residues. V was clipped by 3 bases and J by 9 bases; unmatched bases: 4. Per germline, CDR1 KGHDR and CDR2 SFDVKD. CDR3: CATSDRTSGSGEQFF. CDR3 DNA: TGTGCCACCAGTGATCGGACTAGCGGGAGCGGTGAGCAGTTCTTC.

This chain joins TRBV11-2 and TRBJ2-3; D unresolved. The CDR3 loop spans 15 amino acids. Trimming shortened V by 3 bases and J by 1 base, and 11 bases separated the two germline ends. Germline lookup yields CDR1 SGHAT and CDR2 FQNNGV. The chain's CDR3 is CASSFDGSRTDTQYF. The CDR3 bases are TGTGCCAGCAGCTTTGATGGTAGCCGCACAGATACGCAGTATTTT.

The chain uses TRBV15 and TRBJ2-1; 9 bases agree with TRBD2. CDR1 is LNHNV, CDR2 YYDKDF, per germline (reference sequence). This CDR3 is built from 13 residues. J was trimmed by 4 bases and V by 8 bases; bases with no gene match: 3. DNA of the CDR3: TGTGCCACCGCGGGAGGGTATTACAATGAGCAGTTCTTC. Amino acid sequence: CATAGGYYNEQFF.

This clonotype was seen ten or more times. The chain recombines TRBV20-1 with TRBJ1-1, with D possibly TRBD1 on 6 matching bases. Germline V gives CDR1 DFQATT, CDR2 SNEGSKA (reference sequence). V shed 6 bases and J shed 5 bases, with 16 bases lying between them. CDR3 length equals 13 residues. This CDR3 reads CSAAGQIETEAFF. For the CDR3, the DNA is TGCAGTGCAGCGGGACAAATCGAGACTGAAGCTTTCTTT.

This clonotype appeared a few times. The chain has TRBV20-1 and TRBJ1-4; a possible D gene is TRBD1 (5 bases). The V end was cut by 5 bases, the J end by 17 bases, with 24 bases between. The V gene's germline CDR1 is DFQATT and CDR2 SNEGSKA (reference sequence). The CDR3 covers 13 residues. In nucleotides, the CDR3 is TGCAGTGCTGAATACTCTTCAGCGGGGGACTGTTTTTTT. This sequence encodes CSAEYSSAGDCFF.